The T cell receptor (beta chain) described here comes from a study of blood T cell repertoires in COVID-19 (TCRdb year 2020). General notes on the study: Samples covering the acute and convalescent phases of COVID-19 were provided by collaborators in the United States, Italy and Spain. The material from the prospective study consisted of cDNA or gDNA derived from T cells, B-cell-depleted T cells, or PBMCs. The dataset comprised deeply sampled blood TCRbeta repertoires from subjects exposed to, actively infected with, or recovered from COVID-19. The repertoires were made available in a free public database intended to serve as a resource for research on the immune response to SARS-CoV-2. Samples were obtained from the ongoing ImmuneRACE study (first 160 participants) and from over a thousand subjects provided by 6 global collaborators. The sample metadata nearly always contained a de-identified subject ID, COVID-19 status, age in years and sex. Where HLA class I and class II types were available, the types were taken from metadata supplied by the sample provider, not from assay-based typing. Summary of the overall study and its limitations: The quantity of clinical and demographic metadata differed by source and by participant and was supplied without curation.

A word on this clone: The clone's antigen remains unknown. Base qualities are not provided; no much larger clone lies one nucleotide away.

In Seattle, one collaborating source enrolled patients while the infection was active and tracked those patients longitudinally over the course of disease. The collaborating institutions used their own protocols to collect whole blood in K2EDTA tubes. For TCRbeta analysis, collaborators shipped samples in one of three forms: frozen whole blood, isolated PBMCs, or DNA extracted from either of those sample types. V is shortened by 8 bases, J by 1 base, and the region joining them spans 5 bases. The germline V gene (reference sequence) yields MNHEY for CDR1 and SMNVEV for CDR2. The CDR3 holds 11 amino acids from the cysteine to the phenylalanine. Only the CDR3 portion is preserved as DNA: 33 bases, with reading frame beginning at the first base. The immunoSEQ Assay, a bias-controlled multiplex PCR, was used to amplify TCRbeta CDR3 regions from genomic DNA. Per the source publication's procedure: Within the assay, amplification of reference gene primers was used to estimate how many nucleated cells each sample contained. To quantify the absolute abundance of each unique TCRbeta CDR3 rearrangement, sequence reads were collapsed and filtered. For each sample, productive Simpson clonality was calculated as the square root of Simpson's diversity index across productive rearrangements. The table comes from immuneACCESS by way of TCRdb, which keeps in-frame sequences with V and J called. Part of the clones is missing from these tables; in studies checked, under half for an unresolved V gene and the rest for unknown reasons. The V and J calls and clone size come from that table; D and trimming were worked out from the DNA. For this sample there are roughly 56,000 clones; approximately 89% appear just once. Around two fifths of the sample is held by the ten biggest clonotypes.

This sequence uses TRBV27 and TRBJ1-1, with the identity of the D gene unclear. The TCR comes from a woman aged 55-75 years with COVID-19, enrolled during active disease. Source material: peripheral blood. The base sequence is TGTGCCAGCCATTGGAACACTGAAGCTTTCTTT. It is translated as CASHWNTEAFF.